Shown below are 29 T cell receptor beta chains from a single sample sequenced in a study of T cells in Graves' hyperthyroidism and ophthalmopathy. The CDR3 regions of TCR beta were amplified from RNA transcripts. First-round RT-PCR targeting the TCR CDR3 was performed with the HTBI primer set. One entry per CDR3 protein, called by TCRdb with MiXCR from the multiplex PCR reads. The sample lists roughly 520,000 distinct CDR3 sequences, roughly a quarter occurring once. The sequencing sample was made of blood. These receptors all come from a woman aged 30 to 39 with Graves' ophthalmopathy.

The genes are TRBV7-2 and TRBJ1-2, with 9 bases identical to TRBD1. V trimming: 5 bases; J trimming: 7 bases; junction bases outside the gene matches: 5. CDR1 is SGHTA, CDR2 FQGNSA, per germline. The length of the CDR3 is 13 residues. The DNA for the CDR3 is TGTGCCAGCAGCCCCCGACAGGGGGGTGGCTACACCTTC. Translated, it gives CASSPRQGGGYTF.

This clonotype was observed at least ten times. The chain has TRBV6-2 or TRBV6-3 and TRBJ1-1; D unclear. Germline values: CDR1 MNHEY, CDR2 SVGEGT. CDR3 length: 14 amino acids. The ends were cut back, 3 bases at V and 1 base at J, with 9 bases in the middle. The CDR3 loop reads CASSYLPGNTEAFF. DNA of the CDR3: TGTGCCAGCAGTTATCTCCCAGGGAACACTGAAGCTTTCTTT.

This clonotype was recorded many times. The chain joins TRBV20-1 to TRBJ1-1, with 7 bases aligning to TRBD1. The junction had 8 bases not matched to a gene; V was cut back by 3 bases and J by 1 base. Germline V gives CDR1 DFQATT, CDR2 SNEGSKA (reference sequence). The CDR3 sequence is 15 residues long. In DNA, the CDR3 is TGCAGTGCTAGCAAGACAGGGTTACCGAACACTGAAGCTTTCTTT. Its translation: CSASKTGLPNTEAFF.

The genes are TRBV6-5 and TRBJ2-5; D unresolved. From germline, CDR1 is MNHEY and CDR2 SVGAGI. Trimming removed 4 bases from V and 2 bases from J, with 17 bases in between. The CDR3 has 16 amino acids. CDR3 in amino acids: CASSSLDTQGQETQYF. As DNA, the CDR3 is TGTGCCAGCAGTTCCCTCGACACTCAAGGGCAAGAGACCCAGTACTTC.

This clonotype was found a few times. The rearrangement uses TRBV28 and TRBJ1-5; D is ambiguous. The germline V gene has CDR1 MDHEN and CDR2 SYDVKM. The CDR3 spans 13 residues. Trimming took 8 bases from V and 4 from J, leaving 12 bases between them. CDR3 nucleotide sequence: TGTGCCAGCGACCCGACGGAGAATCAGCCCCAGCATTTT. Its protein product is CASDPTENQPQHF.

This clonotype showed up many times. The chain is built from TRBV11-2 and TRBJ1-5, with D unclear. The V end was cut by 4 bases, the J end by 0 bases, with 10 bases between. CDR1 and CDR2 from the germline V gene are SGHAT and FQNNGV. There are 15 residues in the CDR3. The chain's CDR3 is CASSSDIYSNQPQHF. CDR3 sequence (DNA): TGTGCCAGCAGCTCGGATATTTATAGCAATCAGCCCCAGCATTTT.

This clonotype was recorded at least ten times. The V gene is TRBV4-1, the J gene TRBJ1-5; D remains unclear. This CDR3 has 13 residues. The V and J ends lost 1 base and 2 bases respectively, with 3 bases between them. In germline, CDR1 is MGHRA, CDR2 YSYEKL. The CDR3 nucleotides read TGCGCCAGCAGCCAAGTGGGCAATCAGCCCCAGCATTTT. Translation: CASSQVGNQPQHF.

The chain recombines TRBV9 with TRBJ2-5; 7 bases line up with TRBD1. Losses at the gene ends were 4 bases for V and 5 bases for J; bases not matched to a gene: 14. The CDR3 sequence is 16 residues long. Germline V gene data show CDR1 as SGDLS and CDR2 as YYNGEE. The chain's CDR3 is CASSRETGEVSETQYF. As DNA, the CDR3 is TGTGCCAGCAGCAGAGAAACAGGGGAAGTCAGCGAGACCCAGTACTTC. Variable domain in full (rest from reference TRBV9 and TRBJ2-5): DSGVTQTPKHLITATGQRVTLRCSPRSGDLSVYWYQQSLDQGLQFLIQYYNGEERAKGNILERFSAQQFPDLHSELNLSSLELGDSALYFCASSRETGEVSETQYFGPGTRLLVL.

Many counts were recorded for this clonotype. The chain combines TRBV19 with TRBJ2-1, with 10 bases identical to TRBD2. J was trimmed by 7 bases and V by 1 base; bases with no gene match: 7. The germline V gene has CDR1 LNHDA and CDR2 SQIVND (reference sequence). The CDR3 has 16 amino acids. CDR3 DNA sequence: TGTGCCAGTAGTATAGGGCGACTAGCGGGCTCGAATGAGCAGTTCTTC. Translated, it gives CASSIGRLAGSNEQFF.

This clonotype has ten or more counts. The rearrangement uses TRBV6-1 and TRBJ2-7, with D perhaps matching TRBD1 or TRBD2 (5 bases each). The germline CDR1 and CDR2 sequences are MNHNS and SASEGT. The CDR3 runs 14 residues. V shed 6 bases and J shed 7 bases, with 19 bases lying between them. The CDR3 protein is CASSGAVPSGEQYF. CDR3 in DNA: TGTGCCAGCAGCGGGGCAGTGCCTTCGGGAGAGCAGTACTTC.

The table lists this clonotype with many counts. V gene TRBV6-1 combines with J gene TRBJ2-6; D is possibly TRBD2 (5 bases). The germline CDR1 and CDR2 sequences are MNHNS and SASEGT. The V and J ends lost 4 bases and 1 base respectively, with 20 bases between them. The length of the CDR3 is 19 residues. CDR3 region: CASSGTRARSRSGANVLTF. The CDR3 DNA reads TGTGCCAGCAGTGGTACTAGGGCTCGGAGTAGATCTGGGGCCAACGTCCTGACTTTC.

Only a few counts were recorded for this clonotype. This CDR3 is CASSFSGDRNQPQHF. As DNA, the CDR3 is TGTGCCAGCAGCTTCAGTGGGGATCGCAATCAGCCCCAGCATTTT. The V and J genes are TRBV5-5 and TRBJ1-5; D uncertain. V was pared by 2 bases and J by 2 bases, with 11 bases between. The CDR3 extends over 15 amino acids. Germline CDR1 and CDR2: SGHKS and YYEKEE (reference sequence).

The genes are TRBV6-2 or TRBV6-3 and TRBJ2-5; 10 bases are shared with TRBD1. Germline V CDR1 and CDR2: MNHEY, SVGEGT. V was pared by 7 bases and J by 6 bases, with 11 bases of the junction left unmatched. This CDR3 has 15 residues. CDR3 loop: CASNSETGGWKTQYF. The CDR3 DNA reads as TGTGCCAGCAATTCTGAGACAGGGGGCTGGAAGACCCAGTACTTC.

This clonotype was picked up many times. The rearrangement uses TRBV4-1 and TRBJ2-5; perhaps TRBD2 as D (5 bases). Germline CDR1 reads MGHRA; CDR2 reads YSYEKL. The V end lost 2 bases, the J end lost 1 base, and 14 bases lay between the germline ends. The CDR3 totals 16 residues. CDR3 residues: CASSQLVTGSQETQYF. The CDR3 coding sequence is TGCGCCAGCAGCCAACTCGTTACGGGATCCCAAGAGACCCAGTACTTC.

This chain links TRBV30 with TRBJ1-1; the match to TRBD1 covers 8 bases. This CDR3 has 12 amino acids. CDR1 GTSNPN and CDR2 SVGIG come from the germline V gene (reference sequence). V was clipped by 3 bases and J by 12 bases; unmatched bases: 9. The CDR3 protein is CAWSDRGRAPFF. Written as DNA, the CDR3 is TGTGCCTGGAGCGACAGGGGTAGGGCTCCTTTCTTT.

This clonotype was recorded many times. The chain uses TRBV20-1 and TRBJ2-7; 9 bases line up with TRBD2. Germline assignment: CDR1 DFQATT and CDR2 SNEGSKA (reference sequence). The J segment lost 5 bases and the V segment lost 0 bases, leaving 8 bases of the junction unmatched. The CDR3 is 15 amino acids. In DNA, the CDR3 is TGCAGTGCTAGAGATCAAGGCGGGGGGGCCCACGAGCAGTACTTC. This gives the protein CSARDQGGGAHEQYF.

Of note for this clonotype: Because the CDR3 is missing its conserved closing phenylalanine or tryptophan, this is likely a read error. As DNA, the CDR3 is TGTGCCAGCAGTGTGAGGCCGGTATATGGCTACACCTAC. This codes for CASSVRPVYGYTY. The rearrangement links TRBV6-1 to TRBJ1-2; the D is unclear. There are 13 residues in the CDR3. V was pared by 4 bases and J by 5 bases, with 11 bases between. The germline V gene has CDR1 MNHNS and CDR2 SASEGT.

This chain links TRBV11-2 with TRBJ2-1; no reliable D call. This CDR3 contains 12 residues. In germline, CDR1 is SGHAT, CDR2 FQNNGV. Trimming removed 1 base at V and 4 bases at J, with 2 bases between. Here the CDR3 DNA reads TGTGCCAGCAGCTTAGGATACAATGAGCAGTTCTTC. Protein: CASSLGYNEQFF.

This clonotype was counted at least ten times. This sequence joins TRBV3-1 and TRBJ1-1, with a tentative D call TRBD1 (5 bases). The CDR3 contains 14 residues. Between the trimmed V and J ends, which lost 7 bases and 5 bases, there was a span of 17 bases. CDR1 and CDR2 (germline): LGHDT, YNNKEL (reference sequence). The CDR3 sequence is CASTQGRRRTEAFF. DNA for the CDR3: TGTGCCAGCACCCAGGGTCGGAGGCGAACTGAAGCTTTCTTT. Based on the CDR3 plus reference TRBV3-1 and TRBJ1-1, the full variable domain is DTAVSQTPKYLVTQMGNDKSIKCEQNLGHDTMYWYKQDSKKFLKIMFSYNNKELIINETVPNRFSPKSPDKAHLNLHINSLELGDSAVYFCASTQGRRRTEAFFGQGTRLTVV.

Regarding this clonotype: A much larger clonotype is one base distant, so this may be a read error. V and J are TRBV20-1 and TRBJ2-7; 8 nucleotides agree with TRBD2. V shed 5 bases, J shed 3 bases, and the junction held 12 bases outside the gene matches. CDR3 length equals 15 residues. CDR1 and CDR2 (germline): DFQATT, SNEGSKA (reference sequence). For the CDR3, the DNA is TGCAGTGCTCGCGCCGGCAGCGGGGGCGTCTACGAGCAGTACGTC. Translating gives CSARAGSGGVYEQYV.

To note about this clonotype: One end of the junction does not line up with germline, which may come from a read error. The chain combines TRBV7-2 with TRBJ2-4, with D possibly being TRBD1 (5 bases). Germline V CDR1 and CDR2: SGHTA, FQGNSA. The CDR3 extends over 14 amino acids. CDR3 region: CASSIDSGQNIKYF. The CDR3 DNA reads TGTGCCAGCAGCATCGACAGTGGTCAAAACATTAAGTACTTC.

This clonotype showed up just a few times. A clone one base away is much larger, so this may be a read error. The rearrangement uses TRBV12-3 or TRBV12-4 and TRBJ1-1; possible D gene TRBD1, 6 bases. There are 14 residues in the CDR3. CDR3 loop: CASRHDRRSIEACF. CDR3 in DNA: TGTGCCAGCAGACACGACAGGAGGTCCATTGAAGCTTGCTTT.

This clonotype came up many times. CDR3 protein: CASSQPGQGLGRYF. Here the CDR3 DNA reads TGCGCCAGCAGCCAGCCGGGACAGGGCCTGGGAAGGTACTTC. The V call is TRBV4-1, the J call TRBJ2-7; 9 bases map to TRBD1. The V gene end was trimmed by 3 bases and the J gene end by 12 bases; junction bases not matched to a gene: 12. The CDR3 spans 14 residues. CDR1 and CDR2 from the germline V gene are MGHRA and YSYEKL.

This clonotype was seen repeatedly, ten times or more. The rearrangement links TRBV7-2 to TRBJ1-1; D uncertain. The CDR3 is 14 amino acids. CDR1 and CDR2 (germline): SGHTA, FQGNSA. V lost 4 bases, J lost 2 bases, and 11 bases lay in between. The CDR3 region has the DNA TGTGCCAGCAGCTCCCCCCCCAGCAACACTGAAGCTTTCTTT. This sequence encodes CASSSPPSNTEAFF.

The chain combines TRBV20-1 with TRBJ1-2, with D maybe TRBD1 (5 bases). The V gene lost 4 bases and the J gene lost 6 bases, with 12 bases spanning the gap. The CDR3 has 12 residues. The germline gives CDR1 DFQATT, CDR2 SNEGSKA (reference sequence). The CDR3 nucleotides read TGCAGTGCTACTCCGGGGGGAAATGGCTACACCTTC. Residues: CSATPGGNGYTF.

The genes are TRBV27 and TRBJ2-7; no definite D call. This CDR3 spans 16 amino acids. CDR1 is MNHEY, CDR2 SMNVEV, per germline (reference sequence). V was cut by 3 bases and J by 3 bases, with 18 bases left in between. The CDR3 region is CASSLSIVAFRYEQYF. The DNA of the CDR3 is TGTGCCAGCAGTTTGTCCATAGTCGCGTTTCGCTACGAGCAGTACTTC.

This clonotype has at least ten counts. The chain has TRBV12-5 and TRBJ2-2; 7 nucleotides agree with TRBD1. Germline trimming cut 6 bases from V and 8 bases from J; bases unmatched to any gene: 6. The CDR3 runs to 13 residues. Germline CDR1 reads LGHNT; CDR2 reads FRNRAP. CDR3 sequence reads: CASGTTGLGELFF. The CDR3 nucleotides read TGTGCTAGTGGGACGACAGGGCTGGGGGAGCTGTTTTTT. The full variable domain, its missing parts supplied by reference TRBV12-5 and TRBJ2-2, is DARVTQTPRHKVTEMGQEVTMRCQPILGHNTVFWYRQTMMQGLELLAYFRNRAPLDDSGMPKDRFSAEMPDATLATLKIQPSEPRDSAVYFCASGTTGLGELFFGEGSRLTVL.

This clonotype was recorded at least ten times. The chain recombines TRBV12-3 or TRBV12-4 with TRBJ2-2, with unresolved D. V shed 7 bases and J shed 2 bases, with 5 bases lying between them. CDR3 size: 12 residues. CDR3 region: CASNPNTGELFF. CDR3 DNA: TGTGCCAGCAATCCAAACACCGGGGAGCTGTTTTTT.

CDR3 bases: TGCAGTGCTCCAAGACCGACAGGGGCCGAGCAGTACTTC. Translation: CSAPRPTGAEQYF. This chain connects TRBV20-1 to TRBJ2-7; 8 bases map to TRBD1. Germline trimming cut 5 bases from V and 6 bases from J; bases unmatched to any gene: 9. The CDR3 covers 13 residues. Germline CDR1 reads DFQATT; CDR2 reads SNEGSKA (reference sequence).